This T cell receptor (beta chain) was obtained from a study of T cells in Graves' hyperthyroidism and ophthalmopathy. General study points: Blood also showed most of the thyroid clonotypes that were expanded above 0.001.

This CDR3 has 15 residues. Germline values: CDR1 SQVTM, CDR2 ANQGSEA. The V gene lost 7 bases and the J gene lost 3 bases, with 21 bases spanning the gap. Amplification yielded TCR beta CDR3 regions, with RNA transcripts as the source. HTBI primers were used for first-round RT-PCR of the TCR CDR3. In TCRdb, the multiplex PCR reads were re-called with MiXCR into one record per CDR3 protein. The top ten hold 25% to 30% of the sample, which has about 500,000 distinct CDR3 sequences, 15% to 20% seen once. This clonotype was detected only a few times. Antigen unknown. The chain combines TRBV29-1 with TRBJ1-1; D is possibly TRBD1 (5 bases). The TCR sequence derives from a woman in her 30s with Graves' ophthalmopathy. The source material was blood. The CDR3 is CSGTGTSASDTEAFF. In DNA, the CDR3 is TGCAGCGGCACCGGGACTTCTGCATCGGACACTGAAGCTTTCTTT. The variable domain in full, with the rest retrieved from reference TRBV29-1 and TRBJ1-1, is SAVISQKPSRDICQRGTSLTIQCQVDSQVTMMFWYRQQPGQSLTLIATANQGSEATYESGFVIDKFPISRPNLTFSTLTVSNMSPEDSSIYLCSGTGTSASDTEAFFGQGTRLTVV.